This T cell receptor (beta chain) appears in the sequencing data of a study of vaccination effects on CD4 cells after COVID-19 (dated by TCRdb to the early 2020s). The study in broad terms: To identify antigen-specific CD4+ T cell clonotypes by their expansion, the ViraFEST assay first stimulated PBMC with viral peptide pools and then applied TCR sequencing. SARS-CoV-2 spike-specific CD4+ TCR repertoires were compared before and after mRNA vaccination in COVID-19 convalescent patients and in infection-naive vaccine recipients. A few million PBMC per well were cultured with 10 ug/ml peptides in IMDM containing 5% human AB serum, roughly 9.5 IU/ml IL-2 and gentamicin. Altogether, around eleven COVID-19 convalescent patients and several SARS-CoV-2-naive healthy vaccine recipients made up the full study. In the study, cultures from other donors were sequenced using the Oncomine TCR Beta short-read assay on an Illumina iSeq 100. Each participant received two doses of an mRNA SARS-CoV-2 vaccine, either BNT162b2 or mRNA-1273. Study-wide conclusions, independent of this receptor: In healthy vaccine recipients, vaccine-induced clones were almost all SARS-CoV-2 mono-reactive, with only 1 of 255 being cross-reactive with common cold coronaviruses. Limitations of the study were the small number of convalescent patients and the absence of early post-infection timepoints. Marked clonal contraction was observed in both infection-induced and vaccine-induced clones at late post-vaccination timepoints, consistent with waning T cell responses.

Only one count was recorded for this clone. There is no known antigen for this receptor. No much larger clone is present one base from it, and per-base qualities are unavailable. Receptor libraries were prepared by the immunoSEQ multiplex PCR assay. DNA from the CD4+ T cells that had been cultured and isolated underwent TCR beta CDR3 sequencing. From the authors' description of their analysis: Non-productive TCR sequences were removed, reads were trimmed to the CDR3 region, and CDR3s of at least 7 amino acids were retained. Antigen-specific clonotypes were identified with the MANAFEST web app by comparing expansion in peptide wells against reference cultures. For clones to be considered positive, expansion at FDR<0.05 versus reference and all other wells, an odds ratio above 5, and a frequency above 0.1% in two replicate wells were required. Clonotypes significantly expanded in SARS-CoV-2 spike wells and in at least one common cold coronavirus spike condition were defined as cross-reactive. Using the stringdist R package, CDR3 similarity was measured by Levenshtein distance, and unrooted trees were constructed with ape in R 3.6.1. The clones in this table, taken by TCRdb from immuneACCESS, are in-frame only. Not every clone is retained; where verified, under half of the shortfall comes from an unresolved V gene, and the cause of the rest is unknown. The D gene and trimming were derived from the DNA, and the V and J assignments and clone size from that table. This sample lists fewer than 40,000 clones; around two thirds were detected once. The top ten clonotypes cover about 4% of the sample.

The CDR3 measures 14 amino acids from cysteine to phenylalanine. This entry keeps only the CDR3 DNA: 42 bases, framed from base 1. Germline trimming amounts to 4 bases on V and 5 bases on J, with 7 as the count of junction bases outside the gene matches. CDR1 SQVTM and CDR2 ANQGSEA were looked up in the germline V gene. After more than 9 days of culture, CD4+ T cells were isolated with the EasySep CD4+ T cell isolation kit. Healthy vaccine recipients had no prior SARS-CoV-2 infection, confirmed by negative nucleocapsid antibodies before and after vaccination. Half of the culture medium was replaced with fresh IL-2-containing medium on days 3 and 7. Unless noted otherwise, every peptide stimulation condition was cultured in triplicate wells. Using Ficoll-Paque Plus gradient centrifugation, PBMC were separated from whole blood and then either used fresh or cryopreserved at -140C. Genomic DNA was extracted from cultured CD4+ T cells with the QIAamp micro DNA kit.

Recombination linked TRBV29-1 to TRBJ2-3; TRBD1 fits 9 bases in the junction. The sequenced sample was CD4+ T cells from PBMCs cultured without peptide, obtained before COVID-19 vaccination. The receptor comes from a human donor who received a COVID-19 vaccine. The CDR3 protein is CSVGTGAYGDTQYF. DNA sequence: TGCAGCGTTGGGACAGGGGCGTATGGAGATACGCAGTATTTT.